The sequence of this T cell receptor beta chain was determined in a study of spatial heterogeneity in lung cancer. In the study overall: The library had UMIs, and each TCR and UMI pair averaged more than ten raw reads.

This clonotype was detected many times. The antigen remains undetermined. Time point meaning: sample taken at primary tumor resection. Sequencing of whole RNA from tumor, nontumor lung or frozen PBMC involved no sorting. The study tagged each TCR cDNA molecule with a unique molecular identifier. From the 5' RACE reads, TCRdb called clonotypes with MiXCR, one entry per CDR3 protein. In the table there are roughly 15,000 distinct CDR3 sequences, approximately 7% of which are singletons. Overall study findings and caveats: As ubiquitous and regional nonsynonymous mutations varied, counts of ubiquitous and regional expanded TCRs tracked them, respectively. Tumor mutation count correlated with how many alpha and beta TCRs expanded intratumorally.

The ends lost 3 bases at V and 0 bases at J; junction bases unmatched: 7. Germline V lookup: CDR1 SQVTM, CDR2 ANQGSEA. The CDR3 is made up of 16 amino acids. The rearrangement joins TRBV29-1 to TRBJ2-7; TRBD2 agrees at 11 bases. The starting material was lung tumor tissue, obtained at surgery. The source of this sequence is a male donor with early-stage non-small cell lung cancer. The chain's CDR3 is CSVDGGTSGDSYEQYF. CDR3 sequence (DNA): TGCAGCGTTGACGGGGGGACTAGCGGAGACTCCTACGAGCAGTACTTC.